This T cell receptor (beta chain) was identified during a study of cytomegalovirus exposure and HLA in healthy donors. Sampled while nominally healthy, donors likely had unrecorded immune exposures. Researchers ran the PCR with 60 Vbeta and 13 Jbeta primers. Profiled with immunoSEQ multiplex PCR; TCRdb holds only in-frame clones, not every one. The table includes roughly 130,000 clones, approximately 57% detected once. The TCR originated in a male donor in good health and CMV-seronegative. The sample comprised PBMCs.

The CDR3 loop reads CASSLNSGISTDTQYF. Here the CDR3 DNA reads TGTGCCAGCAGCTTAAATAGCGGGATTAGCACAGATACGCAGTATTTT. This chain uses TRBV7-2 with TRBJ2-3; 8 positions agree with TRBD2. The CDR3 has 16 amino acids. Germline CDR1 and CDR2: SGHTA and FQGNSA. After removal of 2 bases from V and 0 bases from J, the junction contained 4 bases not matched to a gene.